This paragraph reports one T cell receptor (beta chain). The data were obtained in a study of blood T cell repertoires in COVID-19. Original analysis: Using reference gene primer amplification, nucleated cell counts were estimated. The data were produced by immunoSEQ multiplex PCR, yet TCRdb's version contains in-frame clones alone and is incomplete. Clone size and the V and J calls come from that table; the DNA yielded D and trimming. The data show about 360,000 clones, around 87% seen once. Those enrolled, adults aged 18 to 89 years, came from about two dozen US areas. Donors in Cohort 3 counted as recovered after two negative PCRs, clearance, or symptom resolution. Sample: PBMCs or T cells enriched from blood (not recorded which). The receptor's source is a young man who had recovered from COVID-19.

The CDR3 coding sequence is TGTGCCAGCAGCTTAGATATAGCGGGGGGCGACACCGGGGAGCTGTTTTTT. Its protein is CASSLDIAGGDTGELFF. The V call is TRBV7-2, the J call TRBJ2-2; 10 bases are a match to TRBD2. CDR1 and CDR2 (germline): SGHTA, FQGNSA. The CDR3 is 17 amino acids. V dropped 1 base and J dropped 3; count of bases not matched to a gene: 5.